The 2 T cell receptor beta chains listed next were all sequenced from one sample in a study of T cells in Graves' hyperthyroidism and ophthalmopathy. It was RNA transcripts that yielded the amplified TCR beta CDR3 regions. An initial round of RT-PCR targeting the TCR CDR3 relied on the HTBI primer set. From the multiplex PCR reads, TCRdb called clonotypes with MiXCR, one entry per CDR3 protein. The table has roughly 500,000 distinct CDR3 sequences, more than 15% seen once. Sequencing was carried out using blood. Receptors were obtained from a woman in her twenties or thirties with Graves' ophthalmopathy.

This clonotype appeared many times. The chain combines TRBV30 with TRBJ2-7; 9 nucleotides line up with TRBD2. With 7 bases clipped from V and 5 bases from J, the junction kept 9 bases outside the gene matches. The CDR3 runs 13 residues. Germline V CDR1 and CDR2: GTSNPN, SVGIG (reference sequence). The CDR3 reads CASWRVAGDEQYF. The DNA of the CDR3 is TGTGCCTCGTGGAGGGTAGCGGGAGACGAGCAGTACTTC.

The CDR3 spells CSARGLAGEVGELFF. The CDR3 coding sequence is TGCAGTGCTAGAGGGCTAGCGGGAGAAGTCGGGGAGCTGTTTTTT. The chain is built from TRBV20-1 and TRBJ2-2; 10 nucleotides line up with TRBD2. V trimming: 1 base; J trimming: 7 bases; junction bases outside the gene matches: 6. Per germline, CDR1 DFQATT and CDR2 SNEGSKA (reference sequence). The CDR3 length is 15 residues.